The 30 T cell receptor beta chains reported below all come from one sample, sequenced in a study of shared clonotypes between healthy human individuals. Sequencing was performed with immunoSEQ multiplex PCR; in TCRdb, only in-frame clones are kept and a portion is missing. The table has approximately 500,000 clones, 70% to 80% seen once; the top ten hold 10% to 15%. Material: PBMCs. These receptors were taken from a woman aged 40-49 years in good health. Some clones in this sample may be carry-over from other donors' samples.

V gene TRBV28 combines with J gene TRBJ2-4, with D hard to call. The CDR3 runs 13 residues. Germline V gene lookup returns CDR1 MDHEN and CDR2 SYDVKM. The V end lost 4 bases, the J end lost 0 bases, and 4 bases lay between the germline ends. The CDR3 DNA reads TGTGCCAGCAGTTCGGTAGCCAAAAACATTCAGTACTTC. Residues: CASSSVAKNIQYF.

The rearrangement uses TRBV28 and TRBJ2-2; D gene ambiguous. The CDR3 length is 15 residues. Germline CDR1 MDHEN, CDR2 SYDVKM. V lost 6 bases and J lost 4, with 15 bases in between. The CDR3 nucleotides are TGTGCCAGCAGGCCTGGACCGACCGGCACCGGGGAGCTGTTTTTT. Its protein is CASRPGPTGTGELFF.

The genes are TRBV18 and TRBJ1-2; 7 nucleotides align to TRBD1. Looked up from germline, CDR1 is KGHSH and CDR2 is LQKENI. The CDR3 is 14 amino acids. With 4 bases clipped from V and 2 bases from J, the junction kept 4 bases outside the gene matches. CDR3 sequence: CASSRDRTNYGYTF. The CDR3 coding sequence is TGTGCCAGCTCACGGGACAGAACAAACTATGGCTACACCTTC.

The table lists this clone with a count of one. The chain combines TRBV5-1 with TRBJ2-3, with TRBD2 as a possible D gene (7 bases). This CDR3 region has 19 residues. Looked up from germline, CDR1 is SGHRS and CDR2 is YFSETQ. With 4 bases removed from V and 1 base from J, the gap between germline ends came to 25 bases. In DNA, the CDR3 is TGCGCCAGCAGCATAACGGGGGCGCGGGCGGGAGTACGCACAGATACGCAGTATTTT. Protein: CASSITGARAGVRTDTQYF.

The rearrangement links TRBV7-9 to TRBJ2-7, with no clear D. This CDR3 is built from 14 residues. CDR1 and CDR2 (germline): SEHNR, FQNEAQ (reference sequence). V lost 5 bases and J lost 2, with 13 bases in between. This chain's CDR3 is CASSLPLAPYEQYF. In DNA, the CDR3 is TGTGCCAGCAGCCTCCCTTTAGCACCCTACGAGCAGTACTTC.

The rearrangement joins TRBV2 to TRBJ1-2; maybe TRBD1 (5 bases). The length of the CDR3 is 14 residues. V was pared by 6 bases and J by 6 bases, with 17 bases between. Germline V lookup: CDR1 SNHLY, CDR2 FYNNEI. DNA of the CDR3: TGTGCCAGCAGAGGGGCAGGGAGAATGGATGGCTACACCTTC. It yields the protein CASRGAGRMDGYTF.

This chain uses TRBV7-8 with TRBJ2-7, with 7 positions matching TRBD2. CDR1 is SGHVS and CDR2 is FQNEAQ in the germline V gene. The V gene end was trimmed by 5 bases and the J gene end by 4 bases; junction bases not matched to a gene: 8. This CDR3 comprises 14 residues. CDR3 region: CASSLERGLYEQYF. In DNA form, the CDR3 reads TGTGCCAGCAGCCTCGAGCGGGGTTTGTACGAGCAGTACTTC.

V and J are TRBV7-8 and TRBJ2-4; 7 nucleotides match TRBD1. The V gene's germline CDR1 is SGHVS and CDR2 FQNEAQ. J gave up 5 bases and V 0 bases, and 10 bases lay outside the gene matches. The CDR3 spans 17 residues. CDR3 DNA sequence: TGTGCCAGCAGCTTAGCGGGGACAGTTCCTCCGCAAAACATTCAGTACTTC. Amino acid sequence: CASSLAGTVPPQNIQYF.

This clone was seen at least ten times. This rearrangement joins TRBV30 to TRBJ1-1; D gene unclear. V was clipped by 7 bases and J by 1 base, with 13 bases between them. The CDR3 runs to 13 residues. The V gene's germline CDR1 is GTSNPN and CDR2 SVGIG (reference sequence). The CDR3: CASRHPQNTEAFF. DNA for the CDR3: TGTGCCTCAAGACACCCCCAGAACACTGAAGCTTTCTTT.

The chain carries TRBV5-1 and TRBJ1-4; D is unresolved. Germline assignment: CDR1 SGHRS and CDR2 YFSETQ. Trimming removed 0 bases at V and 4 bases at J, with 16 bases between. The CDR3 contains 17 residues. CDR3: CASSLGQAAARNEKLFF. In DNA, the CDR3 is TGCGCCAGCAGCTTGGGTCAGGCCGCAGCCCGTAATGAAAAACTGTTTTTT.

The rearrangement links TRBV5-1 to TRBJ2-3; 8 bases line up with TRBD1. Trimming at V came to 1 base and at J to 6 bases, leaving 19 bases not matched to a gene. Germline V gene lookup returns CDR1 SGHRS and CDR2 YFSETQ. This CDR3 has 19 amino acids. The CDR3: CASSLRSLGQGARADTQYF. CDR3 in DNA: TGCGCCAGCAGCTTGCGTTCTTTGGGGCAGGGGGCCCGGGCGGATACGCAGTATTTT. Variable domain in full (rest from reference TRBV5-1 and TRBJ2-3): KAGVTQTPRYLIKTRGQQVTLSCSPISGHRSVSWYQQTPGQGLQFLFEYFSETQRNKGNFPGRFSGRQFSNSRSEMNVSTLELGDSALYLCASSLRSLGQGARADTQYFGPGTRLTVL.

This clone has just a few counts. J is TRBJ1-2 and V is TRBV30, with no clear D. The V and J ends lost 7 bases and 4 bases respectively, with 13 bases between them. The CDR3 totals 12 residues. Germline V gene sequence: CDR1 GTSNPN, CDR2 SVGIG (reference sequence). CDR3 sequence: CASGWWGYGYTF. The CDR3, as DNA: TGTGCCTCGGGGTGGTGGGGCTATGGCTACACCTTC.

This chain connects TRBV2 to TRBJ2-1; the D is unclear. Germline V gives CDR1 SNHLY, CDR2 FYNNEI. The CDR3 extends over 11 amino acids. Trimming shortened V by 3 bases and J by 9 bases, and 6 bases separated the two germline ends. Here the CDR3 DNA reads TGTGCCAGCAGTGATTACGGTGAGCAGTTCTTC. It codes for CASSDYGEQFF.

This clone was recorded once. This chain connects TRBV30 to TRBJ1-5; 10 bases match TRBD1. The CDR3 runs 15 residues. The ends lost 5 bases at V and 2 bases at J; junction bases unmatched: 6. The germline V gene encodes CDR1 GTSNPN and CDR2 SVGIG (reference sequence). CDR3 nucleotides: TGTGCCTGGGCGACAGGGGGCTTGGGCAATCAGCCCCAGCATTTT. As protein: CAWATGGLGNQPQHF.

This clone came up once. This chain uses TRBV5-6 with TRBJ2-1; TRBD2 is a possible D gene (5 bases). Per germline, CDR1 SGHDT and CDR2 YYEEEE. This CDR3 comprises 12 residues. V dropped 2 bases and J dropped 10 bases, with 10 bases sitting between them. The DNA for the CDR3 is TGTGCCAGCAGCTTTAGCGTGGGAGAGCAGTTCTTC. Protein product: CASSFSVGEQFF. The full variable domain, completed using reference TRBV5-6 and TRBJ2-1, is DAGVTQSPTHLIKTRGQQVTLRCSPKSGHDTVSWYQQALGQGPQFIFQYYEEEERQRGNFPDRFSGHQFPNYSSELNVNALLLGDSALYLCASSFSVGEQFFGPGTRLTVL.

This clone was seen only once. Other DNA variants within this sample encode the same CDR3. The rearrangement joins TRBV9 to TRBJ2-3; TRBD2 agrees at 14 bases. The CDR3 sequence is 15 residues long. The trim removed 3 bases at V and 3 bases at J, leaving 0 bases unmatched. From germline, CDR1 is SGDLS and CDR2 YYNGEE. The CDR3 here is CASSGTSGRTDTQYF. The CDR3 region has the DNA TGTGCCAGCAGCGGGACTAGCGGGAGGACAGATACGCAGTATTTT.

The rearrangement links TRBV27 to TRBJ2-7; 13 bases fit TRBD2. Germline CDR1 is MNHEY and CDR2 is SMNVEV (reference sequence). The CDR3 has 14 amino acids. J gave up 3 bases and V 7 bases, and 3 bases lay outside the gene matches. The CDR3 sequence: CASKLAGGNYEQYF. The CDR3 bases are TGTGCCAGCAAACTAGCGGGAGGGAACTACGAGCAGTACTTC.

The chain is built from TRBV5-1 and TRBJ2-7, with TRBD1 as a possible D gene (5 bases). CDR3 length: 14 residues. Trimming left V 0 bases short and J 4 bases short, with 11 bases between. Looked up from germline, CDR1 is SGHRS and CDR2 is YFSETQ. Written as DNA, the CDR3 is TGCGCCAGCAGCTTGGAAGCAGGGTGGTACGAGCAGTACTTC. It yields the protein CASSLEAGWYEQYF.

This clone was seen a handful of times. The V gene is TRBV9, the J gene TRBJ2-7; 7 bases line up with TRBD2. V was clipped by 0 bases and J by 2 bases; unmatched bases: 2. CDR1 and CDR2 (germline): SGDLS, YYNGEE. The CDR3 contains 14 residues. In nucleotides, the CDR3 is TGTGCCAGCAGCGTAGGGGCGGGGGCCTACGAGCAGTACTTC. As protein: CASSVGAGAYEQYF.

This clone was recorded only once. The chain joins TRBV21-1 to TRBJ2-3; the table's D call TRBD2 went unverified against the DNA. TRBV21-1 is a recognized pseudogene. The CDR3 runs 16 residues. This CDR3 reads CASSNPSGGATDTQYF. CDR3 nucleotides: TGTGCCAGCAGCAACCCATCGGGGGGGGCCACAGATACGCAGTATTTT.

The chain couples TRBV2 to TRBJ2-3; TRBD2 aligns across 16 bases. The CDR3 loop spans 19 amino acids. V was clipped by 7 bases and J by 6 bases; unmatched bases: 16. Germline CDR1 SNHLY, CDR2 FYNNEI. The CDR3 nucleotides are TGTGCCAGCAACGGACCCTCGGGACTAGCGGGAGGGCCAGGTGATACGCAGTATTTT. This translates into CASNGPSGLAGGPGDTQYF.

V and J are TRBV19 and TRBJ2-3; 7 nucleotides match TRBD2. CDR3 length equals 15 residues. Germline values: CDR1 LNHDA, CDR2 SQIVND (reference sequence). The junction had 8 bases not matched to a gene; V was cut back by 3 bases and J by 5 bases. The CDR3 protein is CASSIGGSAGDTQYF. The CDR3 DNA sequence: TGTGCCAGTAGTATTGGCGGGAGCGCCGGAGATACGCAGTATTTT.

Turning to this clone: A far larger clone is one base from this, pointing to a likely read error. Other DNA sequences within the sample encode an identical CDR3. The CDR3 loop reads CASSLSGRAMVF. DNA for the CDR3: TGTGCTAGCAGCTTAAGTGGGAGGGCCATGGTCTTC. The chain is built from TRBV7-3 and TRBJ2-1; TRBD2 matches 7 bases. The germline CDR1 and CDR2 sequences are SGHTA and FQGTGA. This CDR3 comprises 12 residues.

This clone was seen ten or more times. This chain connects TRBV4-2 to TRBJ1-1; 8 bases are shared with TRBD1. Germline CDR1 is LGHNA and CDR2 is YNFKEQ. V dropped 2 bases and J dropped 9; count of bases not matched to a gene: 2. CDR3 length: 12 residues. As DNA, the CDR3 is TGTGCCAGCAGCCAACGACAGGGGCAAGCTTTCTTT. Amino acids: CASSQRQGQAFF.

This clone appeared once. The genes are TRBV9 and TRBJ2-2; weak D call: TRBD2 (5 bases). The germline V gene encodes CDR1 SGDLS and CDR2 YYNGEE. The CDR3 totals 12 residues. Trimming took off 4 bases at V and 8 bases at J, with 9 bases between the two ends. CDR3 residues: CASSLRGGELFF. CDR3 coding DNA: TGTGCCAGCAGCCTTCGAGGGGGGGAGCTGTTTTTT.

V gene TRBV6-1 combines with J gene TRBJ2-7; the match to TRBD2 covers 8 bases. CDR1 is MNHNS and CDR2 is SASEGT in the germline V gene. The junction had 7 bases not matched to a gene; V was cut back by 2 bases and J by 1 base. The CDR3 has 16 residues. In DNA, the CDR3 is TGTGCCAGCAGTGAACGTTTGTCTAGCGGGTCCTACGAGCAGTACTTC. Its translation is CASSERLSSGSYEQYF.

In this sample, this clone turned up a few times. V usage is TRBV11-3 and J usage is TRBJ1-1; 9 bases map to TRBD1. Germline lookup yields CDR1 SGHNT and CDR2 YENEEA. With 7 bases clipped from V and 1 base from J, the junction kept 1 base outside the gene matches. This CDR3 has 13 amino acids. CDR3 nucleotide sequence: TGTGCCAGCAAGGGACAGGGGAACACTGAAGCTTTCTTT. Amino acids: CASKGQGNTEAFF. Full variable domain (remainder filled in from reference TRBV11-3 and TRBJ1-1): EAGVVQSPRYKIIEKKQPVAFWCNPISGHNTLYWYLQNLGQGPELLIRYENEEAVDDSQLPKDRFSAERLKGVDSTLKIQPAELGDSAVYLCASKGQGNTEAFFGQGTRLTVV.

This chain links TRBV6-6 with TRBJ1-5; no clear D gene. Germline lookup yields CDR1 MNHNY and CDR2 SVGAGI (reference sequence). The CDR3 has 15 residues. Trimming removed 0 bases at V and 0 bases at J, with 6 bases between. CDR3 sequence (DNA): TGTGCCAGCAGTTACTCCATAAATAGCAATCAGCCCCAGCATTTT. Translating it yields CASSYSINSNQPQHF.

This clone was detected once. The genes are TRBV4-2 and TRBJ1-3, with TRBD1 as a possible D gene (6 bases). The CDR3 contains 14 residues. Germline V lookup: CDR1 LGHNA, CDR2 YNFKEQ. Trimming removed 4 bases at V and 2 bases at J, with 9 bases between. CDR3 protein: CASSLGQPGNTIYF. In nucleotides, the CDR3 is TGTGCCAGCAGCCTGGGACAACCTGGAAACACCATATATTTT.

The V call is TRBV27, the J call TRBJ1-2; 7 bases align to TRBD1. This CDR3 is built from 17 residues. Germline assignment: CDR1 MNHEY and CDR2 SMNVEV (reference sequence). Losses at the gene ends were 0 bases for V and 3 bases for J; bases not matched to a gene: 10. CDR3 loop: CASSLSGAQGGHYGYTF. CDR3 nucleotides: TGTGCCAGCAGTTTATCAGGGGCGCAGGGGGGGCACTATGGCTACACCTTC.